The 24 T cell receptor beta chains in this list originate from one sample, sequenced in a study of T cell responses to AZD1222 COVID-19 vaccine. Clones were sequenced by immunoSEQ multiplex PCR, and TCRdb holds only the in-frame ones, with some missing. Among fewer than 90,000 clones listed, roughly 86% were seen once. The sequences come from peripheral blood, collected 28 days after the second AZD1222 dose. Receptor source: an adult who received the AZD1222 COVID-19 vaccine.

This chain links TRBV28 with TRBJ1-2; unclear D gene. The CDR3 length is 11 residues. Germline-derived CDR1 and CDR2 are MDHEN and SYDVKM. V was pared by 7 bases and J by 1 base, with 4 bases between. CDR3 bases: TGTGCCAGCACCAGTAACTATGGCTACACCTTC. It specifies CASTSNYGYTF.

The chain carries TRBV9 and TRBJ2-7; D may be TRBD1 (5 bases). CDR1 is SGDLS and CDR2 is YYNGEE in the germline V gene. V lost 4 bases to trimming and J lost 3 bases, with 11 bases between them. This CDR3 is 13 amino acids long. CDR3 nucleotides: TGTGCCAGCAGCACGGACATCGGCTACGAGCAGTACTTC. This gives the protein CASSTDIGYEQYF.

The V and J genes are TRBV20-1 and TRBJ2-1; possible D gene TRBD2, 5 bases. Germline CDR1 is DFQATT and CDR2 is SNEGSKA (reference sequence). CDR3 length: 11 amino acids. V was shortened by 0 bases and J by 12 bases, with 9 bases between the two germline ends. CDR3 sequence: CSARDLALQFF. For the CDR3, the DNA is TGCAGTGCTAGAGATTTAGCGTTGCAGTTCTTC.

The gene calls are TRBV7-9 and TRBJ2-3; no clear D. This CDR3 contains 12 residues. The ends were cut back, 5 bases at V and 7 bases at J, with 10 bases in the middle. CDR1 is SEHNR and CDR2 is FQNEAQ in the germline V gene (reference sequence). CDR3 nucleotide sequence: TGTGCCAGCAGCCGATACCAGAATACGCAGTATTTT. Translated, it gives CASSRYQNTQYF.

The chain joins TRBV11-2 to TRBJ1-2; 8 nucleotides line up with TRBD1. The CDR3 runs to 14 residues. CDR1 and CDR2 (germline): SGHAT, FQNNGV. Trimming cost V 6 bases and J 4 bases; bases outside gene matches: 7. The CDR3 loop is CASRLDRGLYGYTF. DNA for the CDR3: TGTGCCAGCAGACTTGACAGGGGCCTCTATGGCTACACCTTC.

This chain links TRBV4-1 with TRBJ2-1; weak D call: TRBD1 (7 bases). The CDR3 sequence is 14 residues long. Germline lookup yields CDR1 MGHRA and CDR2 YSYEKL. The V gene lost 4 bases and the J gene lost 6 bases, with 13 bases spanning the gap. The chain's CDR3 is CASSLGGTVNEQFF. In nucleotides, the CDR3 is TGCGCCAGCAGCCTTGGGGGGACAGTCAATGAGCAGTTCTTC.

The V call is TRBV5-1, the J call TRBJ1-1, with a weak D call TRBD1 (5 bases). The CDR3 is made up of 13 amino acids. The V gene lost 4 bases and the J gene lost 8 bases, with 15 bases spanning the gap. From germline, CDR1 is SGHRS and CDR2 YFSETQ. CDR3 sequence reads: CASSPEGQTEAFF. Here the CDR3 DNA reads TGCGCCAGCAGCCCGGAGGGGCAGACCGAAGCTTTCTTT.

The rearrangement links TRBV20-1 to TRBJ1-5, with a weak D call TRBD1 (6 bases). The V and J ends lost 3 bases and 6 bases respectively, with 12 bases between them. Looked up from germline, CDR1 is DFQATT and CDR2 is SNEGSKA (reference sequence). This CDR3 is 13 amino acids long. CDR3 DNA: TGCAGTGCTAGTCCAGGGGCCGGTCAGCCCCAGCATTTT. It specifies CSASPGAGQPQHF.

This chain connects TRBV5-4 to TRBJ1-1, with D possibly TRBD1 on 6 matching bases. CDR1 and CDR2 from the germline V gene are SGHNT and YYREEE (reference sequence). V gave up 0 bases and J gave up 0 bases, with 9 bases separating them. The CDR3 has 15 amino acids. CDR3 nucleotides: TGTGCCAGCAGCTTGGCGCAGGGGATGAACACTGAAGCTTTCTTT. Amino acid sequence: CASSLAQGMNTEAFF.

This clone was detected a few times. The chain recombines TRBV6-5 with TRBJ1-4; a possible D gene is TRBD1 (5 bases). V was trimmed by 7 bases and J by 3 bases, leaving 12 bases between them. Germline loops: CDR1 MNHEY, CDR2 SVGAGI. The length of the CDR3 is 14 residues. The CDR3 here is CASKAQGPNEKLFF. CDR3 DNA: TGTGCCAGCAAGGCCCAGGGTCCTAATGAAAAACTGTTTTTT.

This clone came up a few times. The genes are TRBV5-4 and TRBJ2-1; D tentatively fits TRBD1 or TRBD2 (5 bases each). The ends were cut back, 4 bases at V and 6 bases at J, with 17 bases in the middle. The CDR3 extends over 15 amino acids. The V gene's germline CDR1 is SGHNT and CDR2 YYREEE (reference sequence). CDR3 in amino acids: CASSALWGWVNEQFF. The CDR3 bases are TGTGCCAGCAGCGCCCTATGGGGGTGGGTCAATGAGCAGTTCTTC.

This CDR3 is CASSEVQRETQYF. CDR3 in DNA: TGTGCCAGCAGTGAAGTCCAGCGGGAGACGCAGTATTTT. The chain carries TRBV2 and TRBJ2-3; 8 bases are shared with TRBD2. V was clipped by 1 base and J by 9 bases; unmatched bases: 3. Germline values: CDR1 SNHLY, CDR2 FYNNEI. The CDR3 spans 13 residues.

This sequence joins TRBV24-1 and TRBJ2-2; TRBD1 or TRBD2 may be the D gene (5 bases each). Trimming shortened V by 3 bases and J by 7 bases, and 17 bases separated the two germline ends. The CDR3 loop spans 16 amino acids. The V gene's germline CDR1 is KGHDR and CDR2 SFDVKD. This CDR3 is CATSDPQGPTDGELFF. As DNA, the CDR3 is TGTGCCACCAGTGATCCGCAGGGACCGACGGACGGGGAGCTGTTTTTT.

The chain combines TRBV14 with TRBJ1-2, with a tentative D call TRBD1 (6 bases). The CDR3 covers 13 residues. Germline values: CDR1 SGHDN, CDR2 FVKESK. V was cut by 5 bases and J by 6 bases, with 13 bases left in between. CDR3 region: CASSRNRADGYTF. The CDR3 DNA sequence: TGTGCCAGCAGCAGGAACAGGGCGGATGGCTACACCTTC.

This rearrangement joins TRBV6-5 to TRBJ2-1, with no clear D. From germline, CDR1 is MNHEY and CDR2 SVGAGI. This CDR3 contains 11 residues. The V end was cut by 10 bases, the J end by 4 bases, with 8 bases between. The CDR3 here is CATTDYNEQFF. The CDR3 coding sequence is TGTGCCACCACCGATTACAATGAGCAGTTCTTC.

CDR3 loop: CASSQPPGLRAEAFF. CDR3 in DNA: TGCGCCAGCAGCCAACCTCCGGGGCTTCGGGCTGAAGCTTTCTTT. This rearrangement joins TRBV4-1 to TRBJ1-1; TRBD1 might be the D (5 bases). The V end was cut by 2 bases, the J end by 6 bases, with 16 bases between. CDR1 is MGHRA and CDR2 is YSYEKL in the germline V gene. This CDR3 has 15 residues.

J is TRBJ1-1 and V is TRBV28; the D gene is possibly TRBD1 (5 bases). CDR1 and CDR2 from the germline V gene are MDHEN and SYDVKM. V was clipped by 6 bases and J by 0 bases, with 14 bases between them. CDR3 length: 15 amino acids. The CDR3 nucleotides are TGTGCCAGCAGCTATGAGACAGTCCTGAACACTGAAGCTTTCTTT. Protein sequence: CASSYETVLNTEAFF.

This clone appeared a few times. V is TRBV30 and J is TRBJ2-2, with D possibly matching TRBD2 (6 bases). The germline V gene encodes CDR1 GTSNPN and CDR2 SVGIG (reference sequence). The CDR3 loop spans 13 amino acids. The V end was cut by 5 bases, the J end by 3 bases, with 10 bases between. As DNA, the CDR3 is TGTGCCTGGCGGGGGTACTACACCGGGGAGCTGTTTTTT. Protein: CAWRGYYTGELFF.

The chain is built from TRBV19 and TRBJ1-5, with 7 bases that match TRBD1. The CDR3 loop spans 16 amino acids. Germline trimming cut 5 bases from V and 0 bases from J; bases unmatched to any gene: 7. Germline-derived CDR1 and CDR2 are LNHDA and SQIVND (reference sequence). This CDR3 is CASSPLGTASNQPQHF. The CDR3 coding sequence is TGTGCCAGTAGTCCCCTGGGGACAGCTAGCAATCAGCCCCAGCATTTT.

In its sample, this clone was seen once. CDR3 sequence: CASSLRQGVWTGELFF. The CDR3 nucleotides are TGTGCCAGCAGCTTAAGACAGGGGGTATGGACCGGGGAGCTGTTTTTT. V and J are TRBV7-2 and TRBJ2-2; 9 nucleotides line up with TRBD1. V trimming: 2 bases; J trimming: 5 bases; junction bases outside the gene matches: 6. CDR1 SGHTA and CDR2 FQGNSA come from the germline V gene. CDR3 length: 16 residues.

V gene TRBV10-2 combines with J gene TRBJ2-6, with 7 bases that match TRBD1. Trimming cost V 6 bases and J 0 bases; bases outside gene matches: 5. This CDR3 has 16 residues. The V gene's germline CDR1 is WSHSY and CDR2 SAAADI. The CDR3 loop is CASSGQALSGANVLTF. For the CDR3, the DNA is TGCGCCAGCAGCGGACAGGCGCTCTCTGGGGCCAACGTCCTGACTTTC.

This clone appeared a single time. The chain links TRBV19 to TRBJ2-7; 8 bases agree with TRBD1. V shed 5 bases, J shed 8 bases, and the junction held 8 bases outside the gene matches. The CDR3 extends over 13 amino acids. Germline V CDR1 and CDR2: LNHDA, SQIVND (reference sequence). The CDR3: CASSPGQGPQQYF. DNA of the CDR3: TGTGCCAGTAGTCCCGGACAGGGCCCCCAGCAGTACTTC.

The chain has TRBV28 and TRBJ2-1; 12 bases match TRBD2. CDR1 and CDR2 from the germline V gene are MDHEN and SYDVKM. V was clipped by 2 bases and J by 5 bases; unmatched bases: 10. The CDR3 runs 18 residues. The CDR3 here is CASSLITRSSGGDNEQFF. The CDR3 DNA follows: TGTGCCAGCAGTTTAATTACAAGGTCTAGCGGGGGGGACAATGAGCAGTTCTTC.

This chain links TRBV6-6 with TRBJ2-7, with no clear D. With 7 bases removed from V and 6 bases from J, the gap between germline ends came to 13 bases. The CDR3 is 12 residues long. CDR1 is MNHNY and CDR2 is SVGAGI in the germline V gene (reference sequence). CDR3 DNA: TGTGCCAGCAAGACCCAATGGGGCGAGCAGTACTTC. Translated, it gives CASKTQWGEQYF.